The T cell receptor (beta chain) under discussion was sequenced for a study of T-cell memory formation after mild COVID-19 (dated by TCRdb to about 2021). The study in broad terms: TCR sequence clusters from the two donors were largely donor specific. In a couple of donors, T-cell clones that expanded and contracted after mild COVID-19 were tracked by sequencing TCRalpha and TCRbeta repertoires over time. Two young, previously healthy adult volunteers, one female and one male, were included in the cohort. What the work shows at the level of the full study, not this receptor alone: Contracting CD4+ clones were located mainly in the CM and EM memory subsets, whereas CD8+ clones were found to be enriched in EMRA. The detection of some responding clones in pre-infection memory suggests that pre-existing cross-reactive memory T cells joined the SARS-CoV-2 response. Only a couple of mild cases were covered by the study, and larger cohorts that include severe cases with pre-infection samples were considered necessary. Clones that contracted from day 15 to 85 showed balanced CD4/CD8 phenotypes, whereas a second wave of clones that expanded from day 15 to 37 leaned towards CD4+. Whether the second-wave clones peaking on day 37 were SARS-CoV-2 specific was not confirmed.

Taken from the germline V gene (reference sequence), the CDR1 and CDR2 loops are LNHNV and YYDKDF. The CDR3 covers 15 residues, taking in both the cysteine and the phenylalanine. Of the read, only the CDR3 DNA is kept; its 45 bases are in frame from base 1. The V end loses 1 base and the J end loses 2 bases, and a stretch of 8 bases separates them. Only a few counts were recorded for this clonotype. Its antigen has not been determined. No base quality values were provided; no much bigger clone lies one nucleotide off. Ficoll-Paque density gradient centrifugation was the method used to isolate PBMCs. Data came from an Illumina NovaSeq 6000. cDNA libraries for TCRalpha and TCRbeta were prepared by 5'RACE using constant-segment primers, with sample barcodes and unique molecular identifiers added. RNA was extracted from every sample with Trizol reagent. Library amplification was performed in two PCR steps, and a second sample barcode and Illumina TruSeq adapters were introduced in the second step. Sequencing of libraries was performed on an Illumina NovaSeq with 2 x 150 bp paired-end reads. In the source study's methods: With migec v1.2.7, reads were demultiplexed and then collapsed into UMI-guided consensus sequences. Using mixcr v2.1.11, UMI consensuses were aligned to TRA and TRB V and J templates and then assembled into clonotypes. A clonotype was counted as expanded or contracted only when both edgeR and NoisET called the clonotype significant, with the noise models trained on biological replicates. For edgeR calls, the cutoffs were a false discovery rate-adjusted p below 0.01 and a log2 fold-change threshold of 1. As an exploratory analysis of dynamics, max-normalized trajectories of the 1000 most abundant clonotypes were examined by PCA with hierarchical clustering. Each responding clone was given a CD4 or CD8 phenotype based on the CD4+ and CD8+ repertoires, which had been sequenced separately. TCRdb reworked the public reads: Q25 trimming with fastp, MiXCR clone assembly, productive beta chains retained. Each entry merges the rows of one CDR3 protein and shows their most common DNA and genes. Clone size and V and J calls follow TCRdb, not the original study. Across this sample there are hundreds of thousands of distinct CDR3 sequences, with roughly 15% seen only once. The ten largest clones capture more than 20% of the sample.

Rearrangement joined TRBV15 to TRBJ1-4; the D gene identity is not certain. The sequence was obtained from a man aged 18-30 years who had mild COVID-19 (a few samples of this study predate the infection). The sample titles of this study are shuffled in the database, so cell type and time point are left out; the donor was told from shared clones. The sequenced material came from PBMCs or a T cell subset sorted from them (not recorded which). This receptor carries the CDR3 CATSRVGGTNEKLFF. The DNA sequence is as follows: TGTGCCACCAGCAGAGTGGGAGGGACTAATGAAAAACTGTTTTTT.